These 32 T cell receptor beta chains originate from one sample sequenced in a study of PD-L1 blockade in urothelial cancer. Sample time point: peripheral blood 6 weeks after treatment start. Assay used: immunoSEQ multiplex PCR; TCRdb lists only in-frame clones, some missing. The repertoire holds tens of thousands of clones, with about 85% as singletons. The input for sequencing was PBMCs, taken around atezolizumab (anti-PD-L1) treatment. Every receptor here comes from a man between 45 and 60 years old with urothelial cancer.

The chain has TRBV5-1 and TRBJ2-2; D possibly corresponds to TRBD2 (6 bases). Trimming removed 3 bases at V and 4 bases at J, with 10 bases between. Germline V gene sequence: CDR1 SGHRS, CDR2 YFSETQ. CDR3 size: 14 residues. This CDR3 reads CASSSVGSTGELFF. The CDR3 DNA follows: TGCGCCAGCAGCTCGGTCGGGAGCACCGGGGAGCTGTTTTTT.

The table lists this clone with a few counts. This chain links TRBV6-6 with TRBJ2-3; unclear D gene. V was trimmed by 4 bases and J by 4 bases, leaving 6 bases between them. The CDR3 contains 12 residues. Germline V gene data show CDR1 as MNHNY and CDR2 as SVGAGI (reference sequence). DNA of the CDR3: TGTGCCAGCAGTTCCCAGGCAGATACGCAGTATTTT. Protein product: CASSSQADTQYF.

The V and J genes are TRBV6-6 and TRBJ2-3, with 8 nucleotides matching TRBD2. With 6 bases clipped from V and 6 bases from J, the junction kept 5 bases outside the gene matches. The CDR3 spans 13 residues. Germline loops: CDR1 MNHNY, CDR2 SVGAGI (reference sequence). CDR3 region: CASSPAGEDTQYF. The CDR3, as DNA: TGTGCCAGCAGCCCAGCGGGGGAGGATACGCAGTATTTT.

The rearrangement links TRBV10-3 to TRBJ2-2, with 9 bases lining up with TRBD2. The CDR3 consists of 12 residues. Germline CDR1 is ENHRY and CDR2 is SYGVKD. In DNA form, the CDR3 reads TGTGCTAGTAGCGGGAGCATCGGGGAGCTGTTTTTT. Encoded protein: CASSGSIGELFF.

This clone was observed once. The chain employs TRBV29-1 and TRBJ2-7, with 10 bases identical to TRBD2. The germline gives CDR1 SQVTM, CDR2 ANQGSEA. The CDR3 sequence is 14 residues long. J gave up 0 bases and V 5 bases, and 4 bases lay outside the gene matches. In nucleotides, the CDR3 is TGCAGCGTTTTCCTAGCGGGGGCCTCCTACGAGCAGTACTTC. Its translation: CSVFLAGASYEQYF.

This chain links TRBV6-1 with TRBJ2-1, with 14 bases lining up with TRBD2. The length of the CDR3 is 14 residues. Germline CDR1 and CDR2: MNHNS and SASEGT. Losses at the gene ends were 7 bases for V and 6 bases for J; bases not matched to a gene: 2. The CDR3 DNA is TGTGCCAGCAAGACTAGCGGGGGGGCCAATGAGCAGTTCTTC. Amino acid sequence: CASKTSGGANEQFF.

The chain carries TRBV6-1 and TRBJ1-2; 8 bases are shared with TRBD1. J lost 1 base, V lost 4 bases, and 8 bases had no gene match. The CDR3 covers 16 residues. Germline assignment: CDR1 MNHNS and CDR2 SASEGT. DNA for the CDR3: TGTGCCAGCAGTGGGGGACAGGCCATGGGTAACTATGGCTACACCTTC. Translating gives CASSGGQAMGNYGYTF.

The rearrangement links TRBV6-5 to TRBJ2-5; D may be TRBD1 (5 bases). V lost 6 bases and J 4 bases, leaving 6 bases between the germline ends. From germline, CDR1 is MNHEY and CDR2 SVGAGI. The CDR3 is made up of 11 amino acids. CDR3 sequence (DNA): TGTGCCAGCAGCCAGGGAGAGACCCAGTACTTC. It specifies CASSQGETQYF.

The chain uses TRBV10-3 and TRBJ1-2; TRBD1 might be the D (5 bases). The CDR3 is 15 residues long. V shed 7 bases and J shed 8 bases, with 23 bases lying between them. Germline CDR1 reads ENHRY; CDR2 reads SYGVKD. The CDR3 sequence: CAIKKGIGSGSGYTF. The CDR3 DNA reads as TGTGCCATCAAAAAGGGGATAGGGTCGGGTTCGGGCTACACCTTC.

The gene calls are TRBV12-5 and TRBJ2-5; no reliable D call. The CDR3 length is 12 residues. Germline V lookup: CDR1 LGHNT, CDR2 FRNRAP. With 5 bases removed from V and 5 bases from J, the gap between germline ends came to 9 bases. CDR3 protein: CASGPLDETQYF. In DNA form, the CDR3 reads TGTGCTAGTGGTCCACTCGATGAGACCCAGTACTTC.

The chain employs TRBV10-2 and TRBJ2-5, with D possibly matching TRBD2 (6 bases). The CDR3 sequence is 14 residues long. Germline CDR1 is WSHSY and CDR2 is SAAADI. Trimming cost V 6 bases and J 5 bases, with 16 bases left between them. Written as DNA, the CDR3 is TGCGCCAGCAGCCGGAGCGGGCCGAGGGAGACCCAGTACTTC. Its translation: CASSRSGPRETQYF.

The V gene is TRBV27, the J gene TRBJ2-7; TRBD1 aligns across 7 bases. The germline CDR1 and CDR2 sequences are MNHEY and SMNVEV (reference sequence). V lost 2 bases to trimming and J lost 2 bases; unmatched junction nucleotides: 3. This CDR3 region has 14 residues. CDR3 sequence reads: CASSLQGDTYEQYF. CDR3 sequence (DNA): TGTGCCAGCAGTTTACAGGGGGATACCTACGAGCAGTACTTC.

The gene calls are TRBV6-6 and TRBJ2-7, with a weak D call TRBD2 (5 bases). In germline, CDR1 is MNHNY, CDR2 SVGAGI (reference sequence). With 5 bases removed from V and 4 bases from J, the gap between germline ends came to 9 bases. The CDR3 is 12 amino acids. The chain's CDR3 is CASSPERYEQYF. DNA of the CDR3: TGTGCCAGCAGTCCGGAGCGGTACGAGCAGTACTTC.

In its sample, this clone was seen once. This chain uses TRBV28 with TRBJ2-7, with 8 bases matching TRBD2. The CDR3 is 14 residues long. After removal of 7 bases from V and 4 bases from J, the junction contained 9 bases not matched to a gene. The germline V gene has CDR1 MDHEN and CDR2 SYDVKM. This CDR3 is CASTLGGGPYEQYF. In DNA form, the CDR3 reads TGTGCCAGCACCCTAGGCGGGGGGCCATACGAGCAGTACTTC.

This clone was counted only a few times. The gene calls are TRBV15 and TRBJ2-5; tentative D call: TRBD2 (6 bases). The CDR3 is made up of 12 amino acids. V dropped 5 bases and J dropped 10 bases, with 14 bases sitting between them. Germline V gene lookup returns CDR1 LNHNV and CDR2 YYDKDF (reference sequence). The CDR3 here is CATSRRLGDQYF. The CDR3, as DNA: TGTGCCACCAGCCGCCGACTAGGAGACCAGTACTTC.

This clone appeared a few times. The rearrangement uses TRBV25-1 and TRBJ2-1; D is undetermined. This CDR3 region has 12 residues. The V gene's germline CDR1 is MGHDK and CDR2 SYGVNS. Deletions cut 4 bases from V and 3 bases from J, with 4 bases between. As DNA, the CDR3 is TGTGCCAGCAGTGTCAACTACAATGAGCAGTTCTTC. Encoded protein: CASSVNYNEQFF.

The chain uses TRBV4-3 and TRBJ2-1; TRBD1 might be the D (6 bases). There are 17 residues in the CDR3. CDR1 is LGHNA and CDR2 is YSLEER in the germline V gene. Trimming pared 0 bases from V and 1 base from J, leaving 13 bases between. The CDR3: CASSQDGDQGSYNEQFF. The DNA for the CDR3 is TGCGCCAGCAGCCAAGATGGGGATCAGGGGTCCTACAATGAGCAGTTCTTC.

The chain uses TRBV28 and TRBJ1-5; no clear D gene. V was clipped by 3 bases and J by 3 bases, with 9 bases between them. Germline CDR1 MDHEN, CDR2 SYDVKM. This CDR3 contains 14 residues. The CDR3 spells CASSFRTVNQPQHF. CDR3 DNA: TGTGCCAGCAGTTTCCGAACAGTCAATCAGCCCCAGCATTTT.

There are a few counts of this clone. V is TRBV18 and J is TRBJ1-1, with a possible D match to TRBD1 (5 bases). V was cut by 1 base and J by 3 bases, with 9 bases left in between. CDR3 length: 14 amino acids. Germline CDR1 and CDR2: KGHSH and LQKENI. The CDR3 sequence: CASSPQQGDTEAFF. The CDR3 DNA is TGTGCCAGCTCACCACAACAAGGGGACACTGAAGCTTTCTTT.

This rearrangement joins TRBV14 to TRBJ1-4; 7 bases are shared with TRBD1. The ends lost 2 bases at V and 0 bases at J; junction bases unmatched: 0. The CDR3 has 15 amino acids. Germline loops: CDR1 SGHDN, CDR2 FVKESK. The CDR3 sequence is CASSQTGATNEKLFF. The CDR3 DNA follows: TGTGCCAGCAGCCAAACAGGGGCAACTAATGAAAAACTGTTTTTT.

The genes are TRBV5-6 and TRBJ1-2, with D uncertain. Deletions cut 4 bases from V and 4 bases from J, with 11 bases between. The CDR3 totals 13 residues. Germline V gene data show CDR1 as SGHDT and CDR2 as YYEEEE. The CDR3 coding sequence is TGTGCCAGCAGCCCCGGGTCTGGCTATGGCTACACCTTC. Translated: CASSPGSGYGYTF. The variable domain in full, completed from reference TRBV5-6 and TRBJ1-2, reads DAGVTQSPTHLIKTRGQQVTLRCSPKSGHDTVSWYQQALGQGPQFIFQYYEEEERQRGNFPDRFSGHQFPNYSSELNVNALLLGDSALYLCASSPGSGYGYTFGSGTRLTVV.

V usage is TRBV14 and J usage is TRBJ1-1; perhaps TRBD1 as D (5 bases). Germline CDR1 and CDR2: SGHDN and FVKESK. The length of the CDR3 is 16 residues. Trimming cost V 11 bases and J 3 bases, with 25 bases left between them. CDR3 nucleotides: TGTGCCCTACCCTGCAGGGCCCCTCCCGTCCACACTGAAGCTTTCTTT. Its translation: CALPCRAPPVHTEAFF.

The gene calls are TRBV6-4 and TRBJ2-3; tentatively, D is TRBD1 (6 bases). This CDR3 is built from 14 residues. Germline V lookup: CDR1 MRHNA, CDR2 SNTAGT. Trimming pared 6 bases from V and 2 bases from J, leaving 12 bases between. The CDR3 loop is CASRAQGNTDTQYF. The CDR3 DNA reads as TGTGCCAGCAGGGCACAGGGAAACACAGATACGCAGTATTTT.

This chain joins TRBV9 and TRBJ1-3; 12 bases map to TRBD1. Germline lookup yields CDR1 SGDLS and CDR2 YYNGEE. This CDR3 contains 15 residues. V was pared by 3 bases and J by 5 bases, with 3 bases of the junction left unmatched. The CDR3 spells CASSAGQGARNTIYF. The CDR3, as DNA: TGTGCCAGCAGCGCGGGACAGGGGGCCAGAAACACCATATATTTT.

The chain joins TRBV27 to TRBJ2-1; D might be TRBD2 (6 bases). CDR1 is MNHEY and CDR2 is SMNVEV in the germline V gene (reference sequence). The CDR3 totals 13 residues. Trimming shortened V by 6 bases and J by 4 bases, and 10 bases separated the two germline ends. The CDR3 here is CASSRDSYNEQFF. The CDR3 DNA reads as TGTGCCAGCAGCCGGGACTCTTACAATGAGCAGTTCTTC.

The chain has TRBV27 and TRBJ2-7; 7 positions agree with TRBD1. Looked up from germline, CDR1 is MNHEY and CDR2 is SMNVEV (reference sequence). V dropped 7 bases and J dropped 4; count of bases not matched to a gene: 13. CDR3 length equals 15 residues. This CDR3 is CASTPIPGQNYEQYF. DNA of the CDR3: TGTGCCAGCACCCCCATCCCGGGACAGAATTACGAGCAGTACTTC.

The DNA of the CDR3 is TGTGCCAGCAGCTTAGAGGCTAGCGGGGGGGTGGTGACCCAGTACTTC. It encodes CASSLEASGGVVTQYF. The chain employs TRBV13 and TRBJ2-5, with TRBD2 matching 12 bases. Unmatched junction bases numbered 7, after V lost 1 base and J lost 7 bases. In germline, CDR1 is PRHDT, CDR2 FYEKMQ (reference sequence). The CDR3 consists of 16 residues.

The CDR3 DNA follows: TGCGCCAGCAGCGTGGGACAGCCTAAAGAGACCCAGTACTTC. The encoded protein is CASSVGQPKETQYF. The V and J genes are TRBV5-1 and TRBJ2-5, with 7 bases lining up with TRBD1. The J segment lost 3 bases and the V segment lost 4 bases, leaving 6 bases of the junction unmatched. The CDR3 sequence is 14 residues long. Germline lookup yields CDR1 SGHRS and CDR2 YFSETQ.

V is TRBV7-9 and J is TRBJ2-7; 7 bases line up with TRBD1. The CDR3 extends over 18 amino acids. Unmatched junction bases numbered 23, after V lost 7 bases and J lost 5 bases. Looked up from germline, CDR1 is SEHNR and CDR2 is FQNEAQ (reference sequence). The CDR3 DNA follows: TGTGCCAGCACCCGAGGGGGCCAGGTCCCCCCTTTGTTTAACGAGCAGTACTTC. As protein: CASTRGGQVPPLFNEQYF. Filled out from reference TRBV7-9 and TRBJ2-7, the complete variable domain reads DTGVSQNPRHKITKRGQNVTFRCDPISEHNRLYWYRQTLGQGPEFLTYFQNEAQLEKSRLLSDRFSAERPKGSFSTLEIQRTEQGDSAMYLCASTRGGQVPPLFNEQYFGPGTRLTVT.

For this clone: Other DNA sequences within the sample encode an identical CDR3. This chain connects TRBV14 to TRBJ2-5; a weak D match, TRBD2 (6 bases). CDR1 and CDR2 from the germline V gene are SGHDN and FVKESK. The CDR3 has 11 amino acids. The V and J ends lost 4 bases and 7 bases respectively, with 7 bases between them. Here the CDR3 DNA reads TGTGCCAGCAGCCCCGGGGGGACCCAGTACTTC. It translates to CASSPGGTQYF.

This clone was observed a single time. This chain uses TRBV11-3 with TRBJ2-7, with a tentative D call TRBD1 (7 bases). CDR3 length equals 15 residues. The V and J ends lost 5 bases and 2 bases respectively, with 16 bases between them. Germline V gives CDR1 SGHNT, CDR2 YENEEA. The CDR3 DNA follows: TGTGCCAGCAGCACGCGGGACAGAAGAGCCTACGAGCAGTACTTC. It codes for CASSTRDRRAYEQYF.

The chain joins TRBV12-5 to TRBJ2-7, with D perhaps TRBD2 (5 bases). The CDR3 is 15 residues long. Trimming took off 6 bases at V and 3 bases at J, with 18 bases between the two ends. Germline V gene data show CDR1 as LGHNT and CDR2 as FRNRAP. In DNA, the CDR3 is TGTGCTAGTGGGCGCGCAAGGAGCGGAGACTACGAGCAGTACTTC. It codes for CASGRARSGDYEQYF.